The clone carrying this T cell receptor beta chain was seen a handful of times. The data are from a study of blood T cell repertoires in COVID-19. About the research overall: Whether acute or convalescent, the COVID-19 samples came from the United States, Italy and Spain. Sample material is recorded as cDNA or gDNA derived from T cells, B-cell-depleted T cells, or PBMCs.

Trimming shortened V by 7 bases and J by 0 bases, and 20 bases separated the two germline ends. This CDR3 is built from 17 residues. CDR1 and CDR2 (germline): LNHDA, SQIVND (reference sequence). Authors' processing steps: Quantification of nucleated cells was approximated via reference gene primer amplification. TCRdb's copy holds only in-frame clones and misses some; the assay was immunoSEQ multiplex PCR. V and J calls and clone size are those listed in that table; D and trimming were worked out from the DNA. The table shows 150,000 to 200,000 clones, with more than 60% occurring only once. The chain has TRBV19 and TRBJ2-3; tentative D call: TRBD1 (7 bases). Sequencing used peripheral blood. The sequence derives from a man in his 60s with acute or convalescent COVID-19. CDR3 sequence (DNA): TGTGCCAGTACCCACAGGAGGGGGCCTACCAGCACAGATACGCAGTATTTT. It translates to CASTHRRGPTSTDTQYF.